This T cell receptor (beta chain) was profiled in a study of graft-versus-host responses after intestinal transplantation. Study details: For about three years after anti-thymocyte globulin induction, all recipients took tacrolimus and steroids.

Profiled with immunoSEQ multiplex PCR; TCRdb holds only in-frame clones, not every one. The data contain over 65,000 clones, about nine tenths of them singletons. The table lists this clone with a few counts. The germline V gene encodes CDR1 SGHDT and CDR2 YYEEEE. Between the trimmed V and J ends, which lost 4 bases and 4 bases, there was a span of 18 bases. This CDR3 has 16 residues. This clonotype originated in a human patient who received an intestinal transplant, so some T cells may come from the graft donor. This chain links TRBV5-6 with TRBJ1-3, with unresolved D. The material was PBMCs, obtained 98 days after intestinal transplantation. The CDR3 loop is CASSLPASIPGNTIYF. CDR3 coding DNA: TGTGCCAGCAGCCTACCGGCCAGCATCCCAGGAAACACCATATATTTT.